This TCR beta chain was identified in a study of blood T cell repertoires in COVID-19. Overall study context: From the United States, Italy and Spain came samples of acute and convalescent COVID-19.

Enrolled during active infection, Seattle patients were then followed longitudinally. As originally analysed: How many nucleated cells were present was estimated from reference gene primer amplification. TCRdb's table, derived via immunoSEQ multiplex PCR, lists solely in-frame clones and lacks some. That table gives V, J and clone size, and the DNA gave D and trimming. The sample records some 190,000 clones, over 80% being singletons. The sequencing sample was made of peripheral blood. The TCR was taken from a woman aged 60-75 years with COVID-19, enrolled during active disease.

The CDR3 sequence: CASSPRQGNQPQHF. CDR3 nucleotide sequence: TGTGCCAGCAGTCCCCGACAGGGGAATCAGCCCCAGCATTTT. The chain links TRBV6-2 or TRBV6-3 to TRBJ1-5; 8 bases are shared with TRBD1. The CDR3 loop spans 14 amino acids. The germline gives CDR1 MNHEY, CDR2 SVGEGT. Trimming removed 5 bases from V and 4 bases from J; junction bases left unmatched: 4.